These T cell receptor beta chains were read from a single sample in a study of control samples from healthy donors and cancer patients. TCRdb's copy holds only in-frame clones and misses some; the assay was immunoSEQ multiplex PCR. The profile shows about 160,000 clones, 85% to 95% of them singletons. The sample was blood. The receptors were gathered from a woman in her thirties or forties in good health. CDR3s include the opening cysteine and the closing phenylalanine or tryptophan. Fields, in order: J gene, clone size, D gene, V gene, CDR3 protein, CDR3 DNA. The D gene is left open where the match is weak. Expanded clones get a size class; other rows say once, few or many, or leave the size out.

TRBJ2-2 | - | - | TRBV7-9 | CASSLLGAHGELFF | TGTGCCAGCAGCTTATTGGGGGCCCACGGGGAGCTGTTTTTT
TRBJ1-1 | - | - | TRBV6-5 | CASRLGHTEAFF | TGTGCCAGCAGACTCGGACACACTGAAGCTTTCTTT
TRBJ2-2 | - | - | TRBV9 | CASSVDQVVTGELFF | TGTGCCAGCAGCGTAGATCAGGTTGTCACCGGGGAGCTGTTTTTT
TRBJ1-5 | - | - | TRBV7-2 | CASSLGGFPNQPQHF | TGTGCCAGCAGCTTAGGAGGATTCCCCAATCAGCCCCAGCATTTT
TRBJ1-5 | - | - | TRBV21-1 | CASSKIGGKIDNQPQHF | TGTGCCAGCAGCAAAATCGGAGGGAAGATCGACAATCAGCCCCAGCATTTT
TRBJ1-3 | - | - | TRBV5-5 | CVSSLRVSGNTIYF | TGTGTCAGCAGCTTGAGGGTCTCTGGAAACACCATATATTTT
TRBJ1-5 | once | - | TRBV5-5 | CASSLSIGPRPQHF | TGTGCCAGCAGCTTGTCTATCGGCCCGCGGCCCCAGCATTTT
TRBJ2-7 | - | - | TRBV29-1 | CSVAKLQPYEQYF | TGCAGCGTTGCGAAGTTACAACCGTACGAGCAGTACTTC
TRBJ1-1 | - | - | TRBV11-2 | CASSLYRQNTEAFF | TGTGCCAGCAGCTTATACCGCCAGAACACTGAAGCTTTCTTT
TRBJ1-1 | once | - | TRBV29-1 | CSVGGPRDTEAFF | TGCAGCGTGGGAGGCCCCCGGGACACTGAAGCTTTCTTT
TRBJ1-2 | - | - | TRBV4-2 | CASSQEGRNYGYTF | TGTGCCAGCAGCCAGGAAGGTCGTAACTATGGCTACACCTTC
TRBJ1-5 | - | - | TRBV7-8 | CASSPDLLNSNQPQHF | TGTGCCAGCAGCCCGGACCTTCTAAATAGCAATCAGCCCCAGCATTTT
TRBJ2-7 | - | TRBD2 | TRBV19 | CASSTSGRFQQYF | TGTGCCAGTAGCACTAGCGGGAGGTTCCAGCAGTACTTC
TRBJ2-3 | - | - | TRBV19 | CASSPSGTAVSAGGSNTQYF | TGTGCCAGTAGTCCGTCCGGGACAGCCGTCTCGGCGGGGGGATCGAATACGCAGTATTTT
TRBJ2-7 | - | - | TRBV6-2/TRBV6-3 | CASSYWQTSLYEQYF | TGTGCCAGCAGTTATTGGCAGACCAGCCTCTACGAGCAGTACTTC
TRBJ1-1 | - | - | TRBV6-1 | CASSERPSGQLNTEAFF | TGTGCCAGCAGTGAGAGACCTTCCGGCCAGTTGAACACTGAAGCTTTCTTT
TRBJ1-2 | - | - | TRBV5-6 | CASSPDVTNYGYTF | TGTGCCAGCAGCCCGGATGTGACCAACTATGGCTACACCTTC
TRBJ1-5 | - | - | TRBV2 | CASSGAIIRDRNQPQHF | TGTGCCAGCAGTGGGGCCATCATCCGGGACCGAAATCAGCCCCAGCATTTT
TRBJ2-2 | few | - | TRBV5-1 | CASSLARANTGELFF | TGCGCCAGCAGCTTGGCCAGGGCTAACACCGGGGAGCTGTTTTTT
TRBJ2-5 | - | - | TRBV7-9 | CASSLALADYQETQYF | TGTGCCAGCAGCTTAGCACTAGCAGATTACCAAGAGACCCAGTACTTC
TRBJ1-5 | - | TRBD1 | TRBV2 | CASSVGNRGSNQPQHF | TGTGCCAGCAGTGTTGGGAACAGGGGAAGCAATCAGCCCCAGCATTTT
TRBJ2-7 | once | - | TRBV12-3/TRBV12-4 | CASSGQGRSEQYF | TGTGCCAGCAGTGGGCAAGGACGGAGCGAGCAGTACTTC
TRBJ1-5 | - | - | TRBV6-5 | CASNPRFNQPQHF | TGTGCCAGCAACCCCAGGTTCAATCAGCCCCAGCATTTT
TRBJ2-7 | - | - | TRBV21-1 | CASSLSGQPEIYEQYF | TGTGCCAGCAGCCTTTCGGGACAGCCTGAAATTTACGAGCAGTACTTC
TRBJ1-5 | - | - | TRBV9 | CASSRGIGNQPQHF | TGTGCCAGCAGCAGGGGAATCGGCAATCAGCCCCAGCATTTT
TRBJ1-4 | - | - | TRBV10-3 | CAISEQGTNEKLFF | TGTGCCATCAGTGAACAGGGTACTAATGAAAAACTGTTTTTT
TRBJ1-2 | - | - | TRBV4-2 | CASSQRGDAHGYTF | TGTGCCAGCAGCCAGCGAGGGGATGCACATGGCTACACCTTC
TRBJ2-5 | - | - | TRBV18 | CASSPPAGDETQYF | TGTGCCAGCTCACCACCAGCAGGGGACGAGACCCAGTACTTC
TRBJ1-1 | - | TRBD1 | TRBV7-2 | CASSSASGGTEAFF | TGTGCCAGCAGCTCAGCGTCAGGGGGCACTGAAGCTTTCTTT
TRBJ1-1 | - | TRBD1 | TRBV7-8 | CASSPTGGYTEAFF | TGTGCCAGCAGCCCGACAGGGGGCTACACTGAAGCTTTCTTT
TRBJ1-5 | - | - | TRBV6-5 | CASNHRVSNQPQHF | TGTGCCAGCAACCACAGGGTTAGCAATCAGCCCCAGCATTTT
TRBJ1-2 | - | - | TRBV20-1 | CSAIDRNYGYTF | TGCAGTGCTATTGACAGAAACTATGGCTACACCTTC
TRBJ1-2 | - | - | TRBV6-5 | CASVWTPNYGYTF | TGTGCCAGCGTCTGGACCCCTAACTATGGCTACACCTTC
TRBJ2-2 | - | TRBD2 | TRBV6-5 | CASRPGGPAGGAGF | TGTGCCAGCAGACCTGGGGGTCCAGCGGGGGGCGCGGGTTTT
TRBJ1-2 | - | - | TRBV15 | CATSTVSKGDESWGYGYTF | TGTGCCACCAGCACAGTTAGTAAGGGGGACGAAAGTTGGGGCTATGGCTACACCTTC
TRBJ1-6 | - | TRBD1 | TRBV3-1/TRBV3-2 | CASSQGRGSGSPLHF | TGTGCCAGCAGCCAAGGCAGGGGGTCCGGGTCACCCCTCCACTTT
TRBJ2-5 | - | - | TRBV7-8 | CASSSATAGQETQYF | TGTGCCAGCAGCTCCGCTACGGCAGGTCAAGAGACCCAGTACTTC
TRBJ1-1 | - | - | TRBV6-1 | CASSEAPGWTEAFF | TGTGCCAGCAGTGAAGCCCCAGGTTGGACTGAAGCTTTCTTT
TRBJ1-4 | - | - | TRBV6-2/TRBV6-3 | CASSYRWKLFF | TGTGCCAGCAGTTATCGTTGGAAACTGTTTTTT
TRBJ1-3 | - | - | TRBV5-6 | CASSLAGFGNTIYF | TGTGCCAGCAGCTTGGCCGGGTTTGGAAACACCATATATTTT
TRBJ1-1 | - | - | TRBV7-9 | CASSLGRSPGRTFF | TGTGCCAGCAGCTTAGGAAGGTCCCCCGGGAGGACTTTCTTT
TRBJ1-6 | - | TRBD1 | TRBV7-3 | CASSSGTGGSPLHF | TGTGCCAGCAGCTCCGGGACAGGAGGTTCACCCCTCCACTTT
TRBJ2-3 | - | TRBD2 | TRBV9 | CASSVPLAGTSTDTQYF | TGTGCCAGCAGCGTACCCCTAGCGGGGACTAGCACAGATACGCAGTATTTT
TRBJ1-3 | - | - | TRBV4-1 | CASSQERRGHSGNTIYF | TGCGCCAGCAGCCAAGAAAGGAGGGGCCACTCTGGAAACACCATATATTTT